A single sample gave rise to the 11 T cell receptor beta chains below, sequenced in a study of blood T cell repertoires in COVID-19 (dated by TCRdb to 2020 to 2022). Receptors were amplified or captured by the immunoSEQ multiplex PCR assay. TCRdb limited this immuneACCESS table to in-frame rearrangements with V and J called. A share of clones is missing; checked studies link under half to unresolved V genes, and the rest is unexplained. The sample table shows approximately 130,000 clones, and roughly four fifths are seen once. About 9.6% of the sample is taken by the ten largest. The sequencing input was peripheral blood. These TCRs come from a middle-aged man with active or convalescent COVID-19.

A remark on this clone: This sample also contains other DNA sequences that code for the same CDR3. This rearrangement joins TRBV11-3 to TRBJ2-7; TRBD2 is a possible D gene (5 bases). Germline V gives CDR1 SGHNT, CDR2 YENEEA. The CDR3 extends over 13 amino acids. Trimming stripped 5 bases from V and 0 bases from J, with 8 bases between. CDR3 region: CASSPGNSYEQYF. In DNA, the CDR3 is TGTGCCAGCAGCCCCGGGAACTCCTACGAGCAGTACTTC.

This clone was found once. The V and J genes are TRBV15 and TRBJ2-3; 7 bases map to TRBD1. In germline, CDR1 is LNHNV, CDR2 YYDKDF (reference sequence). The CDR3 is made up of 18 amino acids. J was trimmed by 4 bases and V by 1 base; bases with no gene match: 14. CDR3 amino acids: CATSRVPGQTGPPDTQYF. The CDR3 DNA sequence: TGTGCCACCAGCAGAGTACCGGGACAGACGGGTCCCCCAGATACGCAGTATTTT.

As to this clone: Other DNA sequences in the sample encode the same CDR3. This chain links TRBV11-2 with TRBJ1-5; 8 nucleotides match TRBD1. CDR1 and CDR2 (germline): SGHAT, FQNNGV. With V trimmed by 5 bases and J by 2 bases, 2 bases remained unmatched. The CDR3 is 14 residues long. The CDR3 loop is CASSPGQGNQPQHF. The CDR3 region has the DNA TGTGCCAGCAGCCCGGGACAGGGCAATCAGCCCCAGCATTTT.

The J gene is TRBJ2-2, the V gene TRBV18; D is unresolved. V shed 3 bases and J shed 4 bases, with 12 bases lying between them. The V gene's germline CDR1 is KGHSH and CDR2 LQKENI. The CDR3 is 15 residues long. CDR3 in amino acids: CASSPIAPGTGELFF. CDR3 nucleotides: TGTGCCAGCTCACCTATCGCGCCTGGCACCGGGGAGCTGTTTTTT. Full variable domain (missing parts from reference TRBV18 and TRBJ2-2): NAGVMQNPRHLVRRRGQEARLRCSPMKGHSHVYWYRQLPEEGLKFMVYLQKENIIDESGMPKERFSAEFPKEGPSILRIQQVVRGDSAAYFCASSPIAPGTGELFFGEGSRLTVL.

CDR3 amino acids: CAIRPSGHEQYF. In DNA, the CDR3 is TGTGCCATCAGGCCTAGCGGCCACGAGCAGTACTTC. The rearrangement uses TRBV10-3 and TRBJ2-7; 7 nucleotides agree with TRBD2. Trimming took 6 bases from V and 5 from J; bases not matched to a gene: 4. The CDR3 sequence is 12 residues long. CDR1 and CDR2 from the germline V gene are ENHRY and SYGVKD.

To note about this clone: Since a much larger clone is just one base distant, this may be a read error. The gene calls are TRBV12-3 or TRBV12-4 and TRBJ1-5; 9 bases fit TRBD1. The CDR3 sequence is 13 residues long. Unmatched junction bases numbered 0, after V lost 5 bases and J lost 4 bases. CDR3 nucleotide sequence: TGTGCCAGCAGTGGACAGGGGAATCAGCCCCAGCATTTT. Translation gives CASSGQGNQPQHF.

This clone showed up just once. The gene calls are TRBV20-1 and TRBJ2-5; 9 nucleotides agree with TRBD1. Germline-derived CDR1 and CDR2 are DFQATT and SNEGSKA (reference sequence). This CDR3 region has 11 residues. V was clipped by 6 bases and J by 4 bases; unmatched bases: 0. The CDR3 region is CSADRGETQYF. The CDR3 DNA reads TGCAGTGCGGACAGGGGAGAGACCCAGTACTTC.

The chain couples TRBV10-3 to TRBJ2-5, with 7 nucleotides matching TRBD1. V lost 6 bases, J lost 6 bases, and 13 bases stayed unmatched. The CDR3 runs 15 residues. CDR1 is ENHRY, CDR2 SYGVKD, per germline. The CDR3 nucleotides are TGTGCCATCAGCCCACAAGGGACAGAACCCCAGACCCAGTACTTC. Its protein product is CAISPQGTEPQTQYF.

The rearrangement joins TRBV2 to TRBJ1-1, with D perhaps TRBD1 (6 bases). There are 12 residues in the CDR3. V lost 6 bases and J lost 5, with 10 bases in between. Germline V lookup: CDR1 SNHLY, CDR2 FYNNEI. CDR3 DNA: TGTGCCAGCAGAAGGGACATTACTGAAGCTTTCTTT. This encodes CASRRDITEAFF. Based on the CDR3 plus reference TRBV2 and TRBJ1-1, the full variable domain is EPEVTQTPSHQVTQMGQEVILRCVPISNHLYFYWYRQILGQKVEFLVSFYNNEISEKSEIFDDQFSVERPDGSNFTLKIRSTKLEDSAMYFCASRRDITEAFFGQGTRLTVV.

The J gene is TRBJ1-2, the V gene TRBV19; 12 bases fit TRBD1. Germline V lookup: CDR1 LNHDA, CDR2 SQIVND (reference sequence). This CDR3 contains 14 residues. V lost 6 bases to trimming and J lost 5 bases; unmatched junction nucleotides: 4. Written as DNA, the CDR3 is TGTGCCAGTAGCGTGGGACAGGGGGCGTATGGCTACACCTTC. It yields the protein CASSVGQGAYGYTF.

This sequence joins TRBV2 and TRBJ1-4; 9 bases map to TRBD1. Per germline, CDR1 SNHLY and CDR2 FYNNEI. The CDR3 is 14 residues long. J lost 6 bases, V lost 6 bases, and 5 bases had no gene match. The CDR3, as DNA: TGTGCCAGCAGAGCCGGGACAGGGTATGAAAAACTGTTTTTT. It is translated as CASRAGTGYEKLFF.